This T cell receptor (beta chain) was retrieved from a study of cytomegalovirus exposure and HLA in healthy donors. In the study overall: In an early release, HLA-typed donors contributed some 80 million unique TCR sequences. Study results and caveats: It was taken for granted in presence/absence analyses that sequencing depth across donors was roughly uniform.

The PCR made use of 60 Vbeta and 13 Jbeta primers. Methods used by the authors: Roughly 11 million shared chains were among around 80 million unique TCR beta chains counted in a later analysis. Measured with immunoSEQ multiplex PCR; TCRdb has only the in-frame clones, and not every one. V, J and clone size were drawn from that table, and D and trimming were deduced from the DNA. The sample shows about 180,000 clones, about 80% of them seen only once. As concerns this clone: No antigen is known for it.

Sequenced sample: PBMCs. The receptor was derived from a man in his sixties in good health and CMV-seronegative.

CDR3 sequence (DNA): TGTGCCAGCAGCGCCCCTAACCAAGAGACCCAGTACTTC. Translated, it gives CASSAPNQETQYF. The V call is TRBV9, the J call TRBJ2-5; D unclear. Trimming cost V 3 bases and J 0 bases, with 6 bases left between them. The germline V gene encodes CDR1 SGDLS and CDR2 YYNGEE. The CDR3 length is 13 residues.